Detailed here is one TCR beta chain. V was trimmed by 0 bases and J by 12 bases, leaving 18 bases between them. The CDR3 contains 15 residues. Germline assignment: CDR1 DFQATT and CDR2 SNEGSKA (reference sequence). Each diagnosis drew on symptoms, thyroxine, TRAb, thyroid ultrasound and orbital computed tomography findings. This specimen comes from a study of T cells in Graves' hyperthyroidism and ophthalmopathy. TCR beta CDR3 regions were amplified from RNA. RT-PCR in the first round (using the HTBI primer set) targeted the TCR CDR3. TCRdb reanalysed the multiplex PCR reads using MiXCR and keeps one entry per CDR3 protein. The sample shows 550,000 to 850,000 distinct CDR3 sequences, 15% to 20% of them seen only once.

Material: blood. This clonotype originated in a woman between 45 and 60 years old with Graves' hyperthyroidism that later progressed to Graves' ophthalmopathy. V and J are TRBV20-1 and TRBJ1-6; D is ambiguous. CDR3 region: CSARDRAKRELPLHF. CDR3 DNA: TGCAGTGCTAGAGATAGGGCAAAAAGGGAATTACCCCTCCACTTT.